What follows is one TCR beta chain and its context. The antigen is not known. This entry is derived from a study of identical twins. Each cDNA held unique molecular identifiers, and template switching gave it a universal primer site. In TCRdb, the 5' RACE reads were re-called with MiXCR into one record per CDR3 protein. Of about 300,000 distinct CDR3 sequences listed, 9% to 15% are singletons. The length of the CDR3 is 16 residues. The V end lost 3 bases, the J end lost 2 bases, and 11 bases lay between the germline ends. Germline CDR1 reads SGHTA; CDR2 reads FQGTGA. Study-wide findings and caveats: Fewer insertions characterized abundant cord blood beta clonotypes, whereas memory repertoires showed none. The study found excess low generation probability among twin-shared out-of-frame alpha sequences. One should note that invariant MAIT and iNKT cells could partly confound zero-insertion analyses.

Separately, the same data were catalogued under a study of yellow fever vaccine responses in identical twins.

The specimen sequenced was CD8+ T cells sorted from blood. This chain uses TRBV7-3 with TRBJ2-6, with no clear D. This receptor was obtained from a woman aged 18-29 years in good health. CDR3 loop: CASSFAPPAGANVLTF. In DNA, the CDR3 is TGTGCCAGCAGCTTTGCCCCGCCGGCTGGGGCCAACGTCCTGACTTTC.